The next 14 T cell receptor beta chains were all read from a single sample in a study of T cells in Graves' hyperthyroidism and ophthalmopathy. RNA transcripts were the template for amplifying TCR beta CDR3 regions. The HTBI primer set served for first-round RT-PCR of the TCR CDR3. Using its own MiXCR run on the multiplex PCR reads, TCRdb lists one record per CDR3 protein. In the table there are more than 600,000 distinct CDR3 sequences, roughly 17% of which are singletons. The sample was blood. These receptors all stem from a man aged 18 to 30 with Graves' hyperthyroidism.

This clonotype has a count of ten or more. This chain uses TRBV2 with TRBJ1-5, with TRBD1 matching over 8 bases. CDR1 and CDR2 from the germline V gene are SNHLY and FYNNEI. CDR3 length: 15 amino acids. V shed 8 bases and J 2 bases; nucleotides not matched to a gene: 8. This CDR3 reads CASGQGLRGNQPQHF. The DNA of the CDR3 is TGTGCCAGCGGACAGGGTCTTCGGGGCAATCAGCCCCAGCATTTT. The full variable domain, in which reference TRBV2 and TRBJ1-5 provide the parts outside the CDR3, is EPEVTQTPSHQVTQMGQEVILRCVPISNHLYFYWYRQILGQKVEFLVSFYNNEISEKSEIFDDQFSVERPDGSNFTLKIRSTKLEDSAMYFCASGQGLRGNQPQHFGDGTRLSIL.

The chain joins TRBV14 to TRBJ2-2, with 9 positions matching TRBD2. This CDR3 comprises 17 residues. Trimming at V came to 1 base and at J to 5 bases, leaving 8 bases not matched to a gene. Germline V gene data show CDR1 as SGHDN and CDR2 as FVKESK. CDR3 region: CASSQVIAGVRTGELFF. In DNA, the CDR3 is TGTGCCAGCAGCCAAGTGATAGCGGGAGTTCGGACCGGGGAGCTGTTTTTT.

V gene TRBV4-3 combines with J gene TRBJ2-7; no clear D gene. The CDR3 is 13 residues long. Germline values: CDR1 LGHNA, CDR2 YSLEER. The germline V and J ends were trimmed by 1 base and 3 bases, with 7 bases remaining between them. CDR3 amino acids: CASSQGAYYEQYF. In DNA form, the CDR3 reads TGCGCCAGCAGCCAAGGGGCGTACTACGAGCAGTACTTC.

This clonotype was seen many times. This rearrangement joins TRBV28 to TRBJ1-2; D possibly corresponds to TRBD1 (6 bases). Germline CDR1 and CDR2: MDHEN and SYDVKM. There are 14 residues in the CDR3. Deletions cut 4 bases from V and 2 bases from J, with 11 bases between. CDR3 sequence: CASSSPGQNYGYTF. For the CDR3, the DNA is TGTGCCAGCAGTTCTCCGGGACAAAACTATGGCTACACCTTC.

This clonotype was observed a handful of times. V usage is TRBV20-1 and J usage is TRBJ2-7; either TRBD1 or TRBD2 may supply D (6 bases each). Trimming took 5 bases from V and 5 from J, leaving 13 bases between them. The germline gives CDR1 DFQATT, CDR2 SNEGSKA (reference sequence). The CDR3 length is 12 residues. The CDR3 region is CSASPGGHEQYF. DNA of the CDR3: TGCAGTGCTTCCCCTGGGGGGCACGAGCAGTACTTC.

In its sample, this clonotype was seen a few times. This chain connects TRBV7-8 to TRBJ2-7; weak D call: TRBD1 (6 bases). This CDR3 is built from 15 residues. Germline V gene lookup returns CDR1 SGHVS and CDR2 FQNEAQ. The ends were cut back, 7 bases at V and 3 bases at J, with 19 bases in the middle. The CDR3 spells CASTPGWGRGYEQYF. In nucleotides, the CDR3 is TGTGCCAGCACCCCCGGTTGGGGCAGGGGCTACGAGCAGTACTTC. Combining the CDR3 with reference TRBV7-8 and TRBJ2-7 gives the whole variable domain GAGVSQSPRYKVAKRGQDVALRCDPISGHVSLFWYQQALGQGPEFLTYFQNEAQLDKSGLPSDRFFAERPEGSVSTLKIQRTQQEDSAVYLCASTPGWGRGYEQYFGPGTRLTVT.

This clonotype appeared many times. This chain links TRBV28 with TRBJ2-5; tentatively, D is TRBD2 (6 bases). Looked up from germline, CDR1 is MDHEN and CDR2 is SYDVKM. This CDR3 spans 14 amino acids. The V end was cut by 6 bases, the J end by 1 base, with 12 bases between. The CDR3 spells CASRRGLSQETQYF. CDR3 coding DNA: TGTGCCAGCAGGCGGGGACTTAGCCAAGAGACCCAGTACTTC.

The sample holds a few counts of this clonotype. The rearrangement joins TRBV5-6 to TRBJ2-4; D is uncertain. The length of the CDR3 is 14 residues. The V gene's germline CDR1 is SGHDT and CDR2 YYEEEE. The ends were cut back, 4 bases at V and 0 bases at J, with 8 bases in the middle. The DNA of the CDR3 is TGTGCCAGCAGCATCGGGCTAGCCAAAAACATTCAGTACTTC. It yields the protein CASSIGLAKNIQYF.

This chain uses TRBV19 with TRBJ2-1, with 10 nucleotides matching TRBD1. The V segment lost 9 bases and the J segment 9 bases; nucleotides outside the gene matches: 8. CDR3 length: 13 residues. The germline CDR1 and CDR2 sequences are LNHDA and SQIVND (reference sequence). CDR3 nucleotide sequence: TGTGCCAGCGGGACAGGGGTGTTAGGTGAGCAGTTCTTC. It yields the protein CASGTGVLGEQFF.

Ten or more counts support this clonotype. The chain uses TRBV7-6 and TRBJ1-1; D remains ambiguous. The germline CDR1 and CDR2 sequences are SGHVS and FNYEAQ. V was shortened by 5 bases and J by 5 bases, with 21 bases between the two germline ends. The CDR3 is 16 amino acids. CDR3: CASSAEVGSGWTEAFF. In nucleotides, the CDR3 is TGTGCCAGCAGCGCCGAGGTCGGCAGTGGGTGGACTGAAGCTTTCTTT.

This clonotype was seen ten or more times. The genes are TRBV2 and TRBJ2-7; 9 bases agree with TRBD1. There are 16 residues in the CDR3. Germline-derived CDR1 and CDR2 are SNHLY and FYNNEI. The V gene end was trimmed by 4 bases and the J gene end by 3 bases; junction bases not matched to a gene: 10. The CDR3 reads CASSADRDRAFYEQYF. Here the CDR3 DNA reads TGTGCCAGCAGTGCGGACCGGGACAGGGCTTTCTACGAGCAGTACTTC.

In its sample, this clonotype was seen many times. The chain combines TRBV29-1 with TRBJ2-5; no clear D gene. Trimming shortened V by 3 bases and J by 4 bases, and 9 bases separated the two germline ends. There are 12 residues in the CDR3. Germline V CDR1 and CDR2: SQVTM, ANQGSEA. DNA of the CDR3: TGCAGCGTTGACCCAGCCAGAGAGACCCAGTACTTC. It is translated as CSVDPARETQYF.

This clonotype was seen many times. The genes are TRBV3-1 and TRBJ2-1, with D perhaps being TRBD1 or TRBD2 (5 bases each). Germline V gene data show CDR1 as LGHDT and CDR2 as YNNKEL (reference sequence). V shed 5 bases and J shed 10 bases, with 15 bases lying between them. This CDR3 comprises 13 residues. The CDR3 protein is CASSWTGGEEQFF. DNA for the CDR3: TGTGCCAGCAGCTGGACTGGGGGTGAGGAGCAGTTCTTC.

This clonotype was observed at least ten times. J is TRBJ2-3 and V is TRBV6-1; D may be TRBD1 (5 bases). This CDR3 spans 14 amino acids. V shed 2 bases and J shed 3 bases, with 9 bases lying between them. Looked up from germline, CDR1 is MNHNS and CDR2 is SASEGT. CDR3 DNA sequence: TGTGCCAGCAGTGAAATAGGACAAACAGATACGCAGTATTTT. This codes for CASSEIGQTDTQYF.